The 14 T cell receptor beta chains below were found in one sample sequenced in a study of cytomegalovirus exposure and HLA in healthy donors. PCR amplification relied on 60 Vbeta primers (plus 13 Jbeta primers). Clones were read by immunoSEQ multiplex PCR, and TCRdb kept only the in-frame ones, dropping some. The sample carries roughly 110,000 clones, around three quarters recorded once. The sequenced material came from PBMCs. The receptor source for this set is a female donor in good health and CMV-seronegative.

This chain uses TRBV9 with TRBJ2-3; D uncertain. The germline V gene has CDR1 SGDLS and CDR2 YYNGEE. Trimming pared 2 bases from V and 4 bases from J, leaving 8 bases between. The CDR3 totals 13 residues. The CDR3 loop is CASSVSYADTQYF. The CDR3 bases are TGTGCCAGCAGCGTCTCCTACGCAGATACGCAGTATTTT. The full variable domain, rest sourced from reference TRBV9 and TRBJ2-3, is DSGVTQTPKHLITATGQRVTLRCSPRSGDLSVYWYQQSLDQGLQFLIQYYNGEERAKGNILERFSAQQFPDLHSELNLSSLELGDSALYFCASSVSYADTQYFGPGTRLTVL.

On this clone: This sample also contains other DNA sequences that code for the same CDR3. This chain uses TRBV5-1 with TRBJ1-1, with unresolved D. Germline loops: CDR1 SGHRS, CDR2 YFSETQ. The CDR3 runs to 13 residues. Trimming removed 4 bases at V and 0 bases at J, with 7 bases between. The CDR3 coding sequence is TGCGCCAGCAGCCTTACAGTGAACACTGAAGCTTTCTTT. It encodes CASSLTVNTEAFF.

This chain links TRBV11-2 with TRBJ1-1, with a possible D match to TRBD1 (6 bases). V lost 5 bases to trimming and J lost 2 bases, with 18 bases between them. The CDR3 length is 16 residues. The germline gives CDR1 SGHAT, CDR2 FQNNGV. CDR3 sequence reads: CASSQGFRGPNTEAFF. CDR3 in DNA: TGTGCCAGCAGCCAGGGTTTCAGGGGCCCTAACACTGAAGCTTTCTTT.

The rearrangement joins TRBV6-1 to TRBJ2-7, with D perhaps TRBD1 (7 bases). This CDR3 comprises 14 residues. Per germline, CDR1 MNHNS and CDR2 SASEGT. V lost 8 bases, J lost 0 bases, and 14 bases lay in between. The CDR3 region is CASRGGTASYEQYF. Written as DNA, the CDR3 is TGTGCCAGCCGAGGGGGGACAGCCTCCTACGAGCAGTACTTC.

The chain's CDR3 is CASVTVYGYTF. The CDR3 DNA is TGTGCCAGCGTTACGGTCTATGGCTACACCTTC. This chain joins TRBV6-5 and TRBJ1-2; D is unclear. Germline V lookup: CDR1 MNHEY, CDR2 SVGAGI. This CDR3 has 11 residues. Trimming pared 8 bases from V and 4 bases from J, leaving 8 bases between.

The V gene is TRBV7-9, the J gene TRBJ1-2, with 9 bases that match TRBD1. With 4 bases clipped from V and 4 bases from J, the junction kept 7 bases outside the gene matches. The germline CDR1 and CDR2 sequences are SEHNR and FQNEAQ (reference sequence). CDR3 length equals 15 residues. In DNA, the CDR3 is TGTGCCAGCAGCTCCGGACAGGGGTTAACCTATGGCTACACCTTC. It codes for CASSSGQGLTYGYTF.

The chain recombines TRBV29-1 with TRBJ1-6; tentatively, D is TRBD1 (6 bases). The V end lost 6 bases, the J end lost 6 bases, and 12 bases lay between the germline ends. The CDR3 spans 13 residues. Germline lookup yields CDR1 SQVTM and CDR2 ANQGSEA. CDR3 region: CSVSQGSNSPLHF. The CDR3 nucleotides read TGCAGCGTGTCACAGGGAAGTAATTCACCCCTCCACTTT.

This chain links TRBV25-1 with TRBJ1-2; 7 bases match TRBD1. In germline, CDR1 is MGHDK, CDR2 SYGVNS. The CDR3 totals 13 residues. Germline trimming cut 5 bases from V and 7 bases from J; bases unmatched to any gene: 7. CDR3 nucleotides: TGTGCCAGCAGTCCAGGGGGACGCCCTGGCTACACCTTC. Translated, it gives CASSPGGRPGYTF.

This clone was counted a few times. V usage is TRBV5-6 and J usage is TRBJ1-3; unclear D gene. Germline-derived CDR1 and CDR2 are SGHDT and YYEEEE. V was cut by 0 bases and J by 0 bases, with 4 bases left in between. The CDR3 has 14 residues. CDR3 DNA sequence: TGTGCCAGCAGCTTGGCCAGCTCTGGAAACACCATATATTTT. Translated, it gives CASSLASSGNTIYF.

In regard to this clone: The junction does not match germline at one end; this may be a read error. This chain joins TRBV7-9 and TRBJ2-7; 7 nucleotides align to TRBD1. CDR3 length: 15 residues. Germline V CDR1 and CDR2: SEHNR, FQNEAQ (reference sequence). The chain's CDR3 is CSSSLATDRAYEQYF. Written as DNA, the CDR3 is TGTTCCAGCAGCTTAGCAACCGACAGGGCCTACGAGCAGTACTTC.

The chain joins TRBV10-3 to TRBJ1-2; 7 bases match TRBD1. The V segment lost 2 bases and the J segment 4 bases; nucleotides outside the gene matches: 13. Looked up from germline, CDR1 is ENHRY and CDR2 is SYGVKD. The CDR3 covers 17 residues. CDR3 bases: TGTGCCATCAGTGAGAACGGGGACAGCGAGGGGCTCTATGGCTACACCTTC. This translates into CAISENGDSEGLYGYTF.

The chain has TRBV27 and TRBJ2-3; TRBD2 agrees at 10 bases. CDR1 MNHEY and CDR2 SMNVEV come from the germline V gene (reference sequence). The V and J ends lost 5 bases and 4 bases, in that order; junction bases with no gene match: 9. The CDR3 is 16 amino acids. CDR3 bases: TGTGCCAGCAGTCCCTTAGCGGGGGGCCTAGCAGATACGCAGTATTTT. It translates to CASSPLAGGLADTQYF.

The V call is TRBV7-2, the J call TRBJ2-1; 12 bases agree with TRBD2. The length of the CDR3 is 16 residues. Trimming took 1 base from V and 9 from J; bases not matched to a gene: 7. CDR1 SGHTA and CDR2 FQGNSA come from the germline V gene. CDR3 coding DNA: TGTGCCAGCAGCTTAGGGCTAGCGGGGGGGCCGGGTGAGCAGTTCTTC. It translates to CASSLGLAGGPGEQFF.

The chain joins TRBV19 to TRBJ1-2; 10 bases line up with TRBD1. CDR3 length equals 15 residues. V lost 1 base, J lost 2 bases, and 1 base stayed unmatched. In germline, CDR1 is LNHDA, CDR2 SQIVND (reference sequence). The CDR3 region has the DNA TGTGCCAGTAGTATAGTGGGACAGGGGAACTATGGCTACACCTTC. This encodes CASSIVGQGNYGYTF.